Sequencing of this T cell receptor (beta chain) was carried out in a study of blood T cell repertoires in COVID-19. Study details: Acute and convalescent COVID-19 specimens originated in the United States, Italy and Spain. Sources were T cells, B-cell-depleted T cells, or PBMCs; the material itself was cDNA or gDNA.

Methods used by the authors: Nucleated cell number was recorded as an estimate derived from reference gene primer amplification. The repertoire was sequenced with immunoSEQ multiplex PCR; TCRdb's copy has only in-frame clones and lacks some. D and trimming come from the DNA, and the V and J calls and clone size come from that table. The profile covers about 97,000 clones, with more than 90% appearing a single time and approximately 2% taken by the ten largest. Germline V gene lookup returns CDR1 SGHRS and CDR2 YFSETQ. This CDR3 contains 15 residues. With V trimmed by 4 bases and J by 2 bases, 8 bases remained unmatched. Patients from Seattle were sampled longitudinally, starting during active infection.

This TCR was sampled from a woman in her forties or fifties with COVID-19, enrolled during active disease. The rearrangement links TRBV5-1 to TRBJ2-5, with 7 bases fitting TRBD1. Source material: peripheral blood. The CDR3 nucleotides read TGCGCCAGCAGCGTACTCCGGGACAGACAAGAGACCCAGTACTTC. Amino acid sequence: CASSVLRDRQETQYF.